Below are 8 T cell receptor beta chains sequenced from a single sample in a study of T cells in Graves' hyperthyroidism and ophthalmopathy (dated by TCRdb to the late 2010s). The library was obtained by multiplex PCR. The sequencer listed for this sample is Illumina HiSeq 2000. Amplification of TCR beta CDR3 regions was carried out from RNA transcripts. A first-round RT-PCR of the TCR CDR3 used the HTBI primer set with the Qiagen OneStep RT-PCR kit. The raw public data were reprocessed by TCRdb itself: fastp quality trimming at Q25, MiXCR clonotype calling, in-frame beta chains only. For every CDR3 protein sequence, its rows merge into one entry that carries the most common genes and DNA. This sample comprises around 660,000 distinct CDR3 sequences, 40% to 55% of them detected only once. Clones ranked in the top ten supply under 8% of the sample. Material for sequencing was peripheral blood or thyroid tissue (not recorded which). The receptors come from an adult man with Graves' disease, either hyperthyroidism or ophthalmopathy (not recorded which).

This clonotype was counted at least ten times. CDR3 coding DNA: TGTGCCAGTAGTGGTGCCCGGGGACAGACAAAGAATTCACCCCTCCACTTT. Translating gives CASSGARGQTKNSPLHF. The chain is built from TRBV19 and TRBJ1-6, with 7 bases that match TRBD1. Germline lookup yields CDR1 LNHDA and CDR2 SQIVND (reference sequence). J lost 7 bases, V lost 5 bases, and 14 bases had no gene match. The CDR3 totals 17 residues.

The chain employs TRBV24-1 and TRBJ1-5; D not certain. Trimming took 6 bases from V and 5 from J, leaving 13 bases between them. Germline CDR1 KGHDR, CDR2 SFDVKD. This CDR3 has 14 residues. The CDR3: CATSSLGFDQPQHF. CDR3 in DNA: TGTGCCACCAGTTCTTTGGGTTTCGATCAGCCCCAGCATTTT.

The chain is built from TRBV29-1 and TRBJ1-4, with TRBD1 identical over 12 bases. In germline, CDR1 is SQVTM, CDR2 ANQGSEA. J was trimmed by 5 bases and V by 1 base; bases with no gene match: 5. This CDR3 region has 16 residues. As DNA, the CDR3 is TGCAGCGTTGAAGTGGTGGGACAGGGGGCCAATGAAAAACTGTTTTTT. Its protein is CSVEVVGQGANEKLFF.

The CDR3 sequence: CASRPWEGSGANVLTF. The DNA of the CDR3 is TGTGCCAGCCGCCCATGGGAGGGTTCTGGGGCCAACGTCCTGACTTTC. The J gene is TRBJ2-6, the V gene TRBV6-5; 7 bases align to TRBD2. The CDR3 sequence is 16 residues long. Unmatched junction bases numbered 8, after V lost 8 bases and J lost 1 base. The V gene's germline CDR1 is MNHEY and CDR2 SVGAGI.

The CDR3 is CAIGRDTGSGNTIYF. CDR3 sequence (DNA): TGTGCCATCGGTAGGGACACAGGCTCTGGAAACACCATATATTTT. The rearrangement uses TRBV10-3 and TRBJ1-3; TRBD1 is a possible D gene (6 bases). The V end lost 8 bases, the J end lost 0 bases, and 14 bases lay between the germline ends. Germline V gene data show CDR1 as ENHRY and CDR2 as SYGVKD. The CDR3 runs 15 residues.

The V call is TRBV2, the J call TRBJ1-6; 9 bases align to TRBD1. This CDR3 region has 16 residues. Germline CDR1 is SNHLY and CDR2 is FYNNEI. Trimming removed 6 bases from V and 7 bases from J; junction bases left unmatched: 10. This CDR3 reads CASRKPGQGGNSPLHF. Written as DNA, the CDR3 is TGTGCCAGCAGAAAACCGGGACAGGGTGGGAATTCACCCCTCCACTTT.

J is TRBJ1-6 and V is TRBV25-1, with D possibly being TRBD1 (5 bases). Looked up from germline, CDR1 is MGHDK and CDR2 is SYGVNS. There are 17 residues in the CDR3. Trimming took off 6 bases at V and 4 bases at J, with 19 bases between the two ends. CDR3 sequence reads: CASSRGTRRLYNSPLHF. CDR3 DNA: TGTGCCAGCAGCCGAGGGACCCGACGTTTGTATAATTCACCCCTCCACTTT.

This clonotype was detected only a few times. The chain is built from TRBV29-1 and TRBJ2-7, with D possibly TRBD1 on 6 matching bases. V was trimmed by 4 bases and J by 0 bases, leaving 13 bases between them. The CDR3 extends over 14 amino acids. CDR1 is SQVTM and CDR2 is ANQGSEA in the germline V gene. CDR3 sequence (DNA): TGCAGCGTTGCTCAGGGGACGGCCTCCTACGAGCAGTACTTC. It yields the protein CSVAQGTASYEQYF.